This T cell receptor beta chain originates from a study of cytomegalovirus exposure and HLA in healthy donors. Assay: immunoSEQ multiplex PCR; the TCRdb copy retains only in-frame clones and omits some. Of 180,000 or so clones listed, about 79% are singletons. Trimming took 5 bases from V and 9 from J, leaving 11 bases between them. This CDR3 has 11 residues. CDR1 and CDR2 (germline): MNHEY, SMNVEV (reference sequence). The sample was PBMCs. The sequence came from a woman aged 25 to 39 in good health and CMV-seropositive. The J gene is TRBJ2-7, the V gene TRBV27; tentative D call: TRBD1 (6 bases). This chain's CDR3 is CASSTGSTQYF. CDR3 DNA: TGTGCCAGCAGTACAGGGTCCACGCAGTACTTC.